This T cell receptor beta chain was found in a study of graft-versus-host responses after intestinal transplantation. The wider study: Recipients underwent multivisceral, liver-intestinal, or isolated intestinal transplants. Regarding the study as a whole: The marrow of recipients harbored GvH clones, and ileum or blood showed some of them first. Some patients had graft-donor T cell macrochimerism, and their allografts showed high graft-versus-host to host-versus-graft clonal ratios.

The CDR3 has 13 residues. Deletions cut 0 bases from V and 0 bases from J, with 2 bases between. Germline CDR1 reads SGHNT; CDR2 reads YYREEE (reference sequence). To note about this clone: The antigen remains undetermined.

Only in-frame clones appear in the TCRdb table, and some are missing; sequencing was by immunoSEQ multiplex PCR. This table has 90,000 to 150,000 clones, 85% to 95% appearing once. The receptor was derived from a human donor who received an intestinal transplant. V is TRBV5-4 and J is TRBJ2-3; the D is unclear. The sample consisted of unstimulated CD4+ T cells sorted from spleen or lymph node cells, taken before intestinal transplant. CDR3 nucleotide sequence: TGTGCCAGCAGCTTGGCAAGCACAGATACGCAGTATTTT. It is translated as CASSLASTDTQYF.